One sample yielded the 24 T cell receptor beta chains listed below, sequenced in a study of blood T cell repertoires in COVID-19. TCRdb's copy holds only in-frame clones and misses some; the assay was immunoSEQ multiplex PCR. The table includes around 170,000 clones, under 80% detected once. The specimen was peripheral blood. These receptors were obtained from a woman of 80 years or more with acute or convalescent COVID-19.

This sequence joins TRBV27 and TRBJ2-5, with D possibly being TRBD1 (6 bases). The CDR3 has 13 residues. Germline CDR1 is MNHEY and CDR2 is SMNVEV (reference sequence). Deletions cut 5 bases from V and 7 bases from J, with 14 bases between. The CDR3 region is CASSRQVEGTQYF. The CDR3, as DNA: TGTGCCAGCAGTCGACAGGTAGAAGGGACCCAGTACTTC.

The rearrangement links TRBV3-1 (or the pseudogene TRBV3-2) to TRBJ2-1; 7 positions agree with TRBD2. CDR3 length: 14 amino acids. Germline lookup yields CDR1 LGHDT and CDR2 YNNKEL (reference sequence). Losses at the gene ends were 4 bases for V and 1 base for J; bases not matched to a gene: 1. CDR3 DNA sequence: TGTGCCAGCAGCCCCGGGGGGTCCTACAATGAGCAGTTCTTC. Amino acid sequence: CASSPGGSYNEQFF.

The chain uses TRBV7-2 and TRBJ1-2; 7 bases map to TRBD1. This CDR3 has 14 amino acids. Germline V gene lookup returns CDR1 SGHTA and CDR2 FQGNSA. V dropped 5 bases and J dropped 5; count of bases not matched to a gene: 8. In DNA form, the CDR3 reads TGTGCCAGCAGCCTCCAAGGGGGCGGGTATGGCTACACCTTC. Translated: CASSLQGGGYGYTF.

A note on this clone: Additional DNA sequences in this sample encode the identical CDR3. The chain couples TRBV6-1 to TRBJ1-1, with D hard to call. Trimming pared 1 base from V and 5 bases from J, leaving 11 bases between. This CDR3 is built from 14 residues. CDR1 is MNHNS and CDR2 is SASEGT in the germline V gene. CDR3 sequence (DNA): TGTGCCAGCAGTGAAGATGGGAGGGTGACTGAAGCTTTCTTT. It yields the protein CASSEDGRVTEAFF.

This chain connects TRBV7-8 to TRBJ2-5, with 9 bases fitting TRBD1. CDR3 length equals 14 residues. Germline-derived CDR1 and CDR2 are SGHVS and FQNEAQ. The trim removed 5 bases at V and 5 bases at J, leaving 6 bases unmatched. DNA of the CDR3: TGTGCCAGCAGCGGGAACAGGGGGCCGGAGACCCAGTACTTC. Its translation is CASSGNRGPETQYF.

V is TRBV29-1 and J is TRBJ1-5; the D gene is possibly TRBD1 (6 bases). This CDR3 spans 13 amino acids. Trimming pared 5 bases from V and 2 bases from J, leaving 10 bases between. Germline values: CDR1 SQVTM, CDR2 ANQGSEA. CDR3 sequence (DNA): TGCAGCGTTTACGAGGGGGGCAATCAGCCCCAGCATTTT. Its protein product is CSVYEGGNQPQHF.

This clone was counted once. The chain uses TRBV27 and TRBJ1-1; unclear D gene. Germline assignment: CDR1 MNHEY and CDR2 SMNVEV (reference sequence). CDR3 length equals 18 residues. V lost 1 base to trimming and J lost 6 bases, with 24 bases between them. The CDR3 reads CASSLLDRSGARKAEAFF. CDR3 DNA sequence: TGTGCCAGCAGTTTATTGGATCGAAGTGGAGCTCGGAAGGCTGAAGCTTTCTTT.

The V gene is TRBV7-9, the J gene TRBJ2-1, with D unresolved. The V end lost 3 bases, the J end lost 9 bases, and 15 bases lay between the germline ends. In germline, CDR1 is SEHNR, CDR2 FQNEAQ (reference sequence). CDR3 length equals 14 residues. DNA of the CDR3: TGTGCCAGCAGCTTGAACGAGTTTGGTGGTGAGCAGTTCTTC. This translates into CASSLNEFGGEQFF.

The chain has TRBV30 and TRBJ1-5; 7 bases line up with TRBD1. Germline CDR1 and CDR2: GTSNPN and SVGIG (reference sequence). This CDR3 has 13 residues. Germline trimming cut 4 bases from V and 5 bases from J; bases unmatched to any gene: 5. The chain's CDR3 is CAWNTGDHQPQHF. CDR3 in DNA: TGTGCCTGGAATACAGGGGACCATCAGCCCCAGCATTTT.

Regarding this clone: A read error may produce the germline difference seen at one junction end. V and J are TRBV6-1 and TRBJ1-2; possible D gene TRBD1, 6 bases. Germline-derived CDR1 and CDR2 are MNHNS and SASEGT. The CDR3 has 15 amino acids. This CDR3 is CASREGQTTNYGYTF. The CDR3 DNA is TGTGCCAGCAGGGAAGGACAGACAACTAACTATGGCTACACCTTC.

In DNA, the CDR3 is TGTGCCAGCAGCCGTGGCGGGACTACTAAAAACATTCAGTACTTC. It yields the protein CASSRGGTTKNIQYF. V gene TRBV7-2 combines with J gene TRBJ2-4; 7 nucleotides match TRBD2. Germline V gene sequence: CDR1 SGHTA, CDR2 FQGNSA. With 5 bases clipped from V and 4 bases from J, the junction kept 8 bases outside the gene matches. The CDR3 is 15 residues long.

This chain joins TRBV2 and TRBJ2-7; the D is unclear. Trimming shortened V by 3 bases and J by 0 bases, and 9 bases separated the two germline ends. CDR3 size: 14 residues. CDR1 is SNHLY, CDR2 FYNNEI, per germline. DNA for the CDR3: TGTGCCAGCAGTGACTCGCCGGGCTCCTACGAGCAGTACTTC. Translation gives CASSDSPGSYEQYF.

This chain connects TRBV5-5 to TRBJ2-2; weak D call: TRBD2 (5 bases). Trimming stripped 6 bases from V and 3 bases from J, with 18 bases between. There are 16 residues in the CDR3. CDR1 and CDR2 (germline): SGHKS, YYEKEE (reference sequence). CDR3 protein: CASTSRPERYTGELFF. In nucleotides, the CDR3 is TGTGCCAGCACCTCCCGCCCGGAGCGGTACACCGGGGAGCTGTTTTTT.

The chain combines TRBV28 with TRBJ2-5; D is possibly TRBD2 (7 bases). Germline assignment: CDR1 MDHEN and CDR2 SYDVKM. Trimming cost V 2 bases and J 4 bases, with 14 bases left between them. The CDR3 runs 15 residues. The CDR3 is CASSLGGGAAETQYF. In nucleotides, the CDR3 is TGTGCCAGCAGTTTAGGCGGGGGCGCGGCAGAGACCCAGTACTTC.

This chain links TRBV9 with TRBJ2-2; weak D call: TRBD2 (5 bases). Trimming shortened V by 1 base and J by 4 bases, and 14 bases separated the two germline ends. The CDR3 is 16 residues long. The V gene's germline CDR1 is SGDLS and CDR2 YYNGEE. The CDR3 sequence: CASSVSGLVGTGELFF. The CDR3 coding sequence is TGTGCCAGCAGCGTAAGCGGCTTAGTGGGCACCGGGGAGCTGTTTTTT.

This clone has just one count. The chain couples TRBV10-1 to TRBJ1-3, with 8 bases lining up with TRBD1. V shed 9 bases, J shed 2 bases, and the junction held 6 bases outside the gene matches. This CDR3 has 14 amino acids. The germline V gene encodes CDR1 WNHNN and CDR2 SYGVQD (reference sequence). CDR3: CASSTGAPGNTIYF. CDR3 coding DNA: TGCGCCAGTTCGACAGGGGCTCCTGGAAACACCATATATTTT.

The sample holds a few counts of this clone. The chain joins TRBV7-3 to TRBJ1-2, with 8 bases matching TRBD1. V shed 2 bases and J 6 bases; nucleotides not matched to a gene: 5. Germline CDR1 reads SGHTA; CDR2 reads FQGTGA. This CDR3 has 14 amino acids. The CDR3 region is CASSLDRGGDGYTF. CDR3 nucleotides: TGTGCCAGCAGCTTAGACAGGGGAGGCGATGGCTACACCTTC.

V usage is TRBV3-1 (or the pseudogene TRBV3-2) and J usage is TRBJ1-3; D might be TRBD1 (5 bases). The germline CDR1 and CDR2 sequences are LGHDT and YNNKEL (reference sequence). The V gene lost 1 base and the J gene lost 8 bases, with 9 bases spanning the gap. The CDR3 is 13 amino acids. The CDR3 is CASSQVGADTIYF. The CDR3 nucleotides read TGTGCCAGCAGCCAAGTTGGGGCGGACACCATATATTTT.

The rearrangement uses TRBV30 and TRBJ2-7; the match to TRBD1 covers 8 bases. After removal of 4 bases from V and 5 bases from J, the junction contained 10 bases not matched to a gene. Germline V gene data show CDR1 as GTSNPN and CDR2 as SVGIG (reference sequence). The CDR3 totals 14 residues. CDR3 in amino acids: CAWTPGWTGNEQYF. CDR3 DNA: TGTGCCTGGACCCCGGGGTGGACAGGGAACGAGCAGTACTTC.

This chain joins TRBV28 and TRBJ2-7; a possible D gene is TRBD2 (5 bases). Looked up from germline, CDR1 is MDHEN and CDR2 is SYDVKM. V shed 5 bases and J shed 0 bases, with 11 bases lying between them. The CDR3 covers 14 residues. CDR3 sequence (DNA): TGTGCCAGCAGTGACCCGGGGAGCTCCTACGAGCAGTACTTC. This gives the protein CASSDPGSSYEQYF.

The chain uses TRBV5-1 and TRBJ1-2, with D tentatively TRBD1 (5 bases). This CDR3 spans 19 amino acids. With 0 bases removed from V and 9 bases from J, the gap between germline ends came to 30 bases. Germline V lookup: CDR1 SGHRS, CDR2 YFSETQ. The CDR3 coding sequence is TGCGCCAGCAGCTTGGGGTTGGCACGCCTGGGGCAGGGCTTGATTAGCTACACCTTC. It encodes CASSLGLARLGQGLISYTF.

This clone has a handful of counts. The chain recombines TRBV4-1 with TRBJ1-2; the D gene is possibly TRBD1 (6 bases). Between the trimmed V and J ends, which lost 2 bases and 7 bases, there was a span of 14 bases. Germline lookup yields CDR1 MGHRA and CDR2 YSYEKL. This CDR3 has 14 residues. CDR3 in amino acids: CASSQRWTAGGYTF. In DNA, the CDR3 is TGCGCCAGCAGCCAACGTTGGACAGCCGGTGGCTACACCTTC.

The sample holds one count of this clone. V and J are TRBV12-5 and TRBJ2-3, with 14 bases lining up with TRBD2. Germline CDR1 and CDR2: LGHNT and FRNRAP. Unmatched junction bases numbered 7, after V lost 5 bases and J lost 3 bases. The CDR3 sequence is 17 residues long. DNA for the CDR3: TGTGCTAGTGGTGCCGGGACTAGCGGGAGTTTTACAGATACGCAGTATTTT. Translation: CASGAGTSGSFTDTQYF.

The chain combines TRBV18 with TRBJ1-4, with D uncertain. Germline V gene sequence: CDR1 KGHSH, CDR2 LQKENI. Deletions cut 1 base from V and 0 bases from J, with 9 bases between. The CDR3 is 16 residues long. The CDR3 region is CASSPLPGATNEKLFF. CDR3 nucleotides: TGTGCCAGCTCACCACTACCGGGTGCAACTAATGAAAAACTGTTTTTT.